The 26 T cell receptor beta chains below come from one sample, sequenced in a study of T-cell memory formation after mild COVID-19. TCRdb re-analysed the 5' RACE reads in MiXCR, keeping a single row per CDR3 protein. The sample yields about 90,000 distinct CDR3 sequences, around 15% seen once. Sequencing was done on a sample of PBMCs or a T cell subset sorted from them (not recorded which). These receptors were collected from a man between 18 and 35 years old who had mild COVID-19 (a few samples of this study predate the infection). Cell type and time point are not known.

This sequence joins TRBV6-5 and TRBJ2-2; a weak D match, TRBD1 (6 bases). The CDR3 is 17 residues long. V gave up 7 bases and J gave up 7 bases, with 25 bases separating them. The germline gives CDR1 MNHEY, CDR2 SVGAGI. The CDR3 coding sequence is TGTGCCAGCACCGACACGCCTCCCGGGACATCTCACGGGGAGCTGTTTTTT. Its protein is CASTDTPPGTSHGELFF.

This clonotype was counted a few times. V and J are TRBV15 and TRBJ2-7; 10 nucleotides line up with TRBD1. In germline, CDR1 is LNHNV, CDR2 YYDKDF (reference sequence). The CDR3 runs to 17 residues. V dropped 1 base and J dropped 2; count of bases not matched to a gene: 8. The CDR3 coding sequence is TGTGCCACCAGCAGAGCCGCAGACAGGGGGCCTGCCTACGAGCAGTACTTC. This encodes CATSRAADRGPAYEQYF.

This chain links TRBV4-1 with TRBJ2-5; D ambiguous. The CDR3 sequence is 16 residues long. Trimming stripped 0 bases from V and 5 bases from J, with 16 bases between. Germline CDR1 reads MGHRA; CDR2 reads YSYEKL. The CDR3 loop is CASSQESANPRETQYF. CDR3 coding DNA: TGCGCCAGCAGCCAAGAATCGGCCAACCCCAGGGAGACCCAGTACTTC.

The chain recombines TRBV4-3 with TRBJ2-1; tentatively, D is TRBD2 (6 bases). This CDR3 is built from 14 residues. Per the germline V gene, CDR1 is LGHNA and CDR2 is YSLEER. V was clipped by 4 bases and J by 3 bases, with 10 bases between them. The CDR3 loop is CASSPGEFYNEQFF. The CDR3 bases are TGCGCCAGCAGCCCGGGGGAGTTCTACAATGAGCAGTTCTTC.

The rearrangement uses TRBV7-6 and TRBJ2-2, with TRBD2 matching 9 bases. V lost 5 bases and J lost 5; bases outside the gene matches: 6. The CDR3 extends over 15 amino acids. Per the germline V gene, CDR1 is SGHVS and CDR2 is FNYEAQ. The chain's CDR3 is CASSPLAGETGELFF. CDR3 bases: TGTGCCAGCAGCCCCTTAGCGGGGGAGACCGGGGAGCTGTTTTTT.

The table lists this clonotype with a few counts. The chain employs TRBV6-2 or TRBV6-3 and TRBJ2-7; D remains unclear. Germline loops: CDR1 MNHEY, CDR2 SVGEGT. Trimming left V 4 bases short and J 3 bases short, with 7 bases between. CDR3 length: 12 residues. This CDR3 is CASSSEDYEQYV. CDR3 DNA: TGTGCCAGCAGTTCCGAGGACTACGAGCAGTACGTC.

The V call is TRBV7-9, the J call TRBJ2-3; no clear D gene. Trimming removed 7 bases at V and 6 bases at J, with 8 bases between. Germline CDR1 SEHNR, CDR2 FQNEAQ (reference sequence). The CDR3 has 11 residues. CDR3 coding DNA: TGTGCCAGCACCGACGGGGATACGCAGTATTTT. Protein product: CASTDGDTQYF.

This clonotype has just a few counts. This rearrangement joins TRBV20-1 to TRBJ2-4; the D is unclear. The germline CDR1 and CDR2 sequences are DFQATT and SNEGSKA (reference sequence). CDR3 length: 12 amino acids. Trimming pared 1 base from V and 5 bases from J, leaving 6 bases between. This chain's CDR3 is CSARAEQNIQYF. The CDR3 nucleotides read TGCAGTGCTAGAGCGGAACAAAACATTCAGTACTTC.

V and J are TRBV30 and TRBJ1-2; D is unclear. The CDR3 runs to 10 residues. Looked up from germline, CDR1 is GTSNPN and CDR2 is SVGIG (reference sequence). Trimming stripped 5 bases from V and 6 bases from J, with 7 bases between. The CDR3 spells CAWARDGYTF. The CDR3 DNA reads as TGTGCCTGGGCCCGGGATGGCTACACCTTC.

This clonotype was observed once. The chain links TRBV5-1 to TRBJ2-7; TRBD2 matches at 7 bases. Germline V CDR1 and CDR2: SGHRS, YFSETQ. This CDR3 is 14 amino acids long. Trimming at V came to 1 base and at J to 3 bases, leaving 4 bases not matched to a gene. The CDR3 bases are TGCGCCAGCAGCTTGCGTGGGGGGGGCTACGAGCAGTACGTC. Residues: CASSLRGGGYEQYV.

This chain links TRBV28 with TRBJ2-1; 7 nucleotides line up with TRBD1. CDR1 is MDHEN, CDR2 SYDVKM, per germline. The CDR3 is 15 residues long. After removal of 5 bases from V and 6 bases from J, the junction contained 10 bases not matched to a gene. CDR3 DNA sequence: TGTGCCAGCAGTCCGCTCGACAGGGCGGCCAATGAGCAGTTCTTC. Its translation is CASSPLDRAANEQFF.

The chain carries TRBV4-2 and TRBJ2-2; 7 bases match TRBD1. Germline V gives CDR1 LGHNA, CDR2 YNFKEQ. With 4 bases clipped from V and 4 bases from J, the junction kept 3 bases outside the gene matches. The CDR3 contains 14 residues. CDR3 sequence reads: CASSPGTATGELFF. The CDR3 DNA follows: TGTGCCAGCAGCCCCGGGACAGCCACCGGGGAGCTGTTTTTT.

J is TRBJ1-1 and V is TRBV9, with TRBD1 matching over 9 bases. CDR1 and CDR2 (germline): SGDLS, YYNGEE. The CDR3 loop spans 14 amino acids. Trimming cost V 4 bases and J 5 bases; bases outside gene matches: 6. The CDR3: CASSHGQGKTEAFF. DNA of the CDR3: TGTGCCAGCAGCCACGGACAGGGGAAAACTGAAGCTTTCTTT.

This clonotype came up a few times. The gene calls are TRBV9 and TRBJ1-5; a possible D gene is TRBD1 (6 bases). Germline V lookup: CDR1 SGDLS, CDR2 YYNGEE. This CDR3 comprises 11 residues. Trimming cost V 8 bases and J 4 bases, with 7 bases left between them. CDR3 amino acids: CARGTNQPQHF. CDR3 DNA: TGTGCCAGAGGGACAAATCAGCCCCAGCATTTT.

This clonotype was recorded a few times. V usage is TRBV6-6 and J usage is TRBJ2-5; D is uncertain. The V gene lost 10 bases and the J gene lost 3 bases, with 12 bases spanning the gap. This CDR3 contains 12 residues. In germline, CDR1 is MNHNY, CDR2 SVGAGI (reference sequence). CDR3 region: CATLTLEETQYF. The CDR3 coding sequence is TGTGCCACCCTCACCCTGGAAGAGACCCAGTACTTC.

Ten or more counts support this clonotype. This chain joins TRBV7-9 and TRBJ2-5; no firm D call. The CDR3 consists of 15 residues. Germline CDR1 and CDR2: SEHNR and FQNEAQ (reference sequence). The V end lost 2 bases, the J end lost 4 bases, and 14 bases lay between the germline ends. CDR3 sequence: CASSLRGSIGETQYF. In nucleotides, the CDR3 is TGTGCCAGCAGCTTACGCGGTAGCATCGGAGAGACCCAGTACTTC.

This clonotype was seen repeatedly, ten times or more. J is TRBJ1-5 and V is TRBV12-3 or TRBV12-4, with no clear D. The CDR3 covers 15 residues. V lost 1 base to trimming and J lost 5 bases, with 12 bases between them. In DNA, the CDR3 is TGTGCCAGCAGTTTAGGGCAGTCCCCCGATCAGCCCCAGCATTTT. It is translated as CASSLGQSPDQPQHF.

The rearrangement uses TRBV11-2 and TRBJ2-2, with a weak D call TRBD2 (5 bases). Per the germline V gene, CDR1 is SGHAT and CDR2 is FQNNGV. Trimming shortened V by 0 bases and J by 6 bases, and 14 bases separated the two germline ends. The CDR3 length is 16 residues. DNA of the CDR3: TGTGCCAGCAGCTTAGACACGGGGTCTTTTTCCGGGGAGCTGTTTTTT. It is translated as CASSLDTGSFSGELFF.

This clonotype was observed a handful of times. The chain carries TRBV7-9 and TRBJ2-7; D might be TRBD2 (5 bases). V lost 3 bases and J 0 bases, leaving 6 bases between the germline ends. This CDR3 spans 13 amino acids. CDR1 SEHNR and CDR2 FQNEAQ come from the germline V gene (reference sequence). The CDR3 loop is CASSFRGSYEQYF. The CDR3 bases are TGTGCCAGCAGCTTTCGGGGCTCCTACGAGCAGTACTTC.

This clonotype has more than one count but fewer than ten. V is TRBV6-5 and J is TRBJ2-2; D not resolved. Germline V lookup: CDR1 MNHEY, CDR2 SVGAGI. There are 14 residues in the CDR3. V lost 4 bases and J 4 bases, leaving 10 bases between the germline ends. CDR3 residues: CASSSGWRTGELFF. In nucleotides, the CDR3 is TGTGCCAGCAGTTCCGGCTGGCGCACCGGGGAGCTGTTTTTT.

In its sample, this clonotype was seen a few times. The chain carries TRBV27 and TRBJ2-3, with 9 bases that match TRBD1. This CDR3 comprises 13 residues. Looked up from germline, CDR1 is MNHEY and CDR2 is SMNVEV (reference sequence). The V and J ends lost 7 bases and 3 bases, in that order; junction bases with no gene match: 2. CDR3 protein: CASTGQGTDTQYF. The CDR3 DNA follows: TGTGCCAGCACCGGACAGGGGACAGATACGCAGTATTTT.

A few counts support this clonotype. The rearrangement uses TRBV11-1 and TRBJ2-5, with a possible D match to TRBD2 (5 bases). V was pared by 5 bases and J by 3 bases, with 22 bases between. The germline gives CDR1 SGHAT, CDR2 FQDESV (reference sequence). This CDR3 has 17 amino acids. The CDR3 here is CASSPRGSGLVEETQYF. In DNA form, the CDR3 reads TGTGCCAGCAGCCCTCGGGGTTCGGGTCTGGTCGAAGAGACCCAGTACTTC.

In this sample, this clonotype turned up a few times. The rearrangement links TRBV27 to TRBJ2-7, with D hard to call. CDR1 is MNHEY, CDR2 SMNVEV, per germline (reference sequence). V was trimmed by 4 bases and J by 3 bases, leaving 10 bases between them. This CDR3 is 13 amino acids long. The CDR3 DNA sequence: TGTGCCAGCAGTTACGCCGCTAACTACGAGCAGTACGTC. This encodes CASSYAANYEQYV.

This clonotype was picked up a small number of times. The chain combines TRBV6-2 or TRBV6-3 with TRBJ2-2; D gene uncertain. Looked up from germline, CDR1 is MNHEY and CDR2 is SVGEGT. V was pared by 10 bases and J by 6 bases, with 9 bases between. This CDR3 comprises 11 residues. CDR3 in amino acids: CATGPSGELFF. The CDR3 bases are TGTGCCACCGGACCTTCCGGGGAGCTGTTTTTT.

This clonotype was seen once. The chain is built from TRBV7-9 and TRBJ2-7; D not certain. CDR1 and CDR2 from the germline V gene are SEHNR and FQNEAQ (reference sequence). The CDR3 has 11 residues. Trimming removed 8 bases at V and 3 bases at J, with 8 bases between. CDR3 loop: CASGYFYEQYF. The CDR3 DNA is TGTGCCAGCGGGTATTTCTACGAGCAGTACTTC.

The CDR3 DNA is TGTGCCAGCAGCTTAAGGACAGGGGGCGAAGATTCACCCCTCCACTTT. Translated, it gives CASSLRTGGEDSPLHF. The chain uses TRBV7-2 and TRBJ1-6; TRBD1 aligns across 11 bases. The germline V gene encodes CDR1 SGHTA and CDR2 FQGNSA. V was clipped by 2 bases and J by 8 bases; unmatched bases: 5. The CDR3 is 16 residues long.